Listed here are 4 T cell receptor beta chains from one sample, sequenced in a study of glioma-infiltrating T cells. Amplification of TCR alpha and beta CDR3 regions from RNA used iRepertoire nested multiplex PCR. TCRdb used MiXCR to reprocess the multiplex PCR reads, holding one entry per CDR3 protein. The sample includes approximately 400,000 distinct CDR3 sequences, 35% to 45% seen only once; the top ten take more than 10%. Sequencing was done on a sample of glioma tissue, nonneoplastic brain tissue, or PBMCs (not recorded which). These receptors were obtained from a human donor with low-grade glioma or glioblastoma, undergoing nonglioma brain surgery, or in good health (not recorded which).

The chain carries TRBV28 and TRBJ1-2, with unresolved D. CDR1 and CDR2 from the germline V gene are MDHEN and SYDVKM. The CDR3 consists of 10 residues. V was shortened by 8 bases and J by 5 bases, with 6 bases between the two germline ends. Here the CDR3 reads CASPLYGYTF. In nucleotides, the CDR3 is TGTGCCAGCCCCCTTTATGGCTACACCTTC.

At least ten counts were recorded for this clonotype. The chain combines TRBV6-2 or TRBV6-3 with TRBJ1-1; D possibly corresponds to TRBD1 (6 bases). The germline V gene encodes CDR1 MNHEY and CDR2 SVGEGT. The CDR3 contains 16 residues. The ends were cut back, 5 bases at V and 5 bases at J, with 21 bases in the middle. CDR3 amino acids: CASSHRDLGGRTEAFF. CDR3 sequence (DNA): TGTGCCAGCAGTCACCGGGACCTGGGGGGGCGTACTGAAGCTTTCTTT.

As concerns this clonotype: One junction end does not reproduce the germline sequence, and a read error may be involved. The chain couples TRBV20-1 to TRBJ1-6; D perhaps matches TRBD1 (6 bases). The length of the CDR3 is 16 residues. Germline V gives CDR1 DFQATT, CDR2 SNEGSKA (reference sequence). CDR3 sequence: CSAVALQGPRNSPLHF. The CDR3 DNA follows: TGCAGTGCGGTAGCGTTACAGGGTCCTCGTAATTCACCCCTTCACTTT.

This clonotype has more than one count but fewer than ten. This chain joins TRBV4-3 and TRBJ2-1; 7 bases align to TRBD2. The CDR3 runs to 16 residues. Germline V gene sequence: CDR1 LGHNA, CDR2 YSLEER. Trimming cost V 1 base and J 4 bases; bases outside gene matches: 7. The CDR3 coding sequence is TGCGCCAGCAGCCAAGCATCCGGCGGGAGATACAATGAGCAGTTCTTC. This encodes CASSQASGGRYNEQFF.